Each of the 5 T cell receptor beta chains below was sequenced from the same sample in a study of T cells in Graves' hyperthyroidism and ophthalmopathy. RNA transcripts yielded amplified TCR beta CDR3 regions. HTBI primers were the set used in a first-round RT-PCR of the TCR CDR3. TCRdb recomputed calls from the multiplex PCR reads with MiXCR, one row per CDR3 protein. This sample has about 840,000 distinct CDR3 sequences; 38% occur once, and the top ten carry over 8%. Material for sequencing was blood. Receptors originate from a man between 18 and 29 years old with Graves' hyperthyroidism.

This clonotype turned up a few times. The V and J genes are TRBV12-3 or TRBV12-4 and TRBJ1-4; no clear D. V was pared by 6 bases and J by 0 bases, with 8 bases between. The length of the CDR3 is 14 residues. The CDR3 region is CASRYSATNEKLFF. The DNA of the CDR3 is TGTGCCAGCAGATACAGCGCAACTAATGAAAAACTGTTTTTT.

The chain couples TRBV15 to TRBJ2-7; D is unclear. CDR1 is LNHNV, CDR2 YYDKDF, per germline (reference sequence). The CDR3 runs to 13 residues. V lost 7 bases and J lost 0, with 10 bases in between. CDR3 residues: CATKKGLSYEQYF. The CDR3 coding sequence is TGTGCCACCAAGAAAGGCCTCTCCTACGAGCAGTACTTC. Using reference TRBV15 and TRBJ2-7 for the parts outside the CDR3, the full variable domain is DAMVIQNPRYQVTQFGKPVTLSCSQTLNHNVMYWYQQKSSQAPKLLFHYYDKDFNNEADTPDNFQSRRPNTSFCFLDIRSPGLGDTAMYLCATKKGLSYEQYFGPGTRLTVT.

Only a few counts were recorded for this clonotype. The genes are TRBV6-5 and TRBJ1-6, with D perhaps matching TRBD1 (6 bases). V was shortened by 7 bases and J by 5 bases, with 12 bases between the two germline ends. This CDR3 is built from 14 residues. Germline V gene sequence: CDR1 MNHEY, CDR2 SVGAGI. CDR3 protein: CASTSGTNNSPLHF. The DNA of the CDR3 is TGTGCCAGCACCTCCGGGACAAATAATTCACCCCTCCACTTT.

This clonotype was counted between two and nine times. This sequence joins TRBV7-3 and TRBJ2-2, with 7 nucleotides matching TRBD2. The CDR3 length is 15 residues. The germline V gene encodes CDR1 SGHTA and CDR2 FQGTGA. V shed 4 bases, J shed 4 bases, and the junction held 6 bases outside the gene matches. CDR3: CASSSGTKSTGELFF. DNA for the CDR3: TGTGCCAGCAGCTCCGGGACTAAGAGCACCGGGGAGCTGTTTTTT.

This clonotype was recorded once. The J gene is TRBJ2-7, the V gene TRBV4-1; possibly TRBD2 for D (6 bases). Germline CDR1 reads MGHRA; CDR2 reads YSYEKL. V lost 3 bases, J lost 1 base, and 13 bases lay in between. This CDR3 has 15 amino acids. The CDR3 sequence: CASSHAGQPSYEQYF. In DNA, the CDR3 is TGCGCCAGCAGCCATGCGGGGCAGCCATCCTACGAGCAGTACTTC.